This TCR beta chain was sequenced in a study of T cell repertoires in cytomegalovirus infection. From the reads, TCRdb called clonotypes with MiXCR, one entry per CDR3 protein. Of roughly 640,000 distinct CDR3 sequences listed, 20% to 30% are singletons. There are many counts of this clonotype. V lost 5 bases to trimming and J lost 4 bases; unmatched junction nucleotides: 12. This CDR3 has 19 amino acids. Germline assignment: CDR1 SGHTA and CDR2 FQGTGA. Sequenced material: CD8+ T cells from PBMCs. The TCR comes from a human donor in good health (CMV status not recorded). Some clones in this sample may be carry-over from other donors' samples. This chain uses TRBV7-3 with TRBJ2-2; 14 bases are a match to TRBD2. The DNA for the CDR3 is TGTGCCAGCAGCCAATGGGGACTAGCGGGGGCCGCAGGCACCGGGGAGCTGTTTTTT. Translated, it gives CASSQWGLAGAAGTGELFF.